This note documents a single T cell receptor (beta chain) sequence. Its antigen is not identified. PCR used 60 Vbeta primers and 13 Jbeta primers. Sequenced by immunoSEQ multiplex PCR; TCRdb stores in-frame clones only, minus some. The profile covers 85,000 to 90,000 clones, with approximately 76% appearing a single time and 10% taken by the ten largest. These data come from a study of cytomegalovirus exposure and HLA in healthy donors. CDR1 and CDR2 (germline): SEHNR, FQNEAQ (reference sequence). The V end was cut by 0 bases, the J end by 4 bases, with 11 bases between. The CDR3 runs to 15 residues. Study findings and constraints: Sequencing depth roughly uniform across donors was assumed in presence/absence analyses.

The sample consisted of PBMCs. This TCR came from a man aged 30-40 years in good health and CMV-seropositive. The V gene is TRBV7-9, the J gene TRBJ2-3; a possible D gene is TRBD2 (5 bases). The CDR3 region is CASSLAGSGADTQYF. In DNA, the CDR3 is TGTGCCAGCAGCTTAGCAGGGAGTGGTGCAGATACGCAGTATTTT.